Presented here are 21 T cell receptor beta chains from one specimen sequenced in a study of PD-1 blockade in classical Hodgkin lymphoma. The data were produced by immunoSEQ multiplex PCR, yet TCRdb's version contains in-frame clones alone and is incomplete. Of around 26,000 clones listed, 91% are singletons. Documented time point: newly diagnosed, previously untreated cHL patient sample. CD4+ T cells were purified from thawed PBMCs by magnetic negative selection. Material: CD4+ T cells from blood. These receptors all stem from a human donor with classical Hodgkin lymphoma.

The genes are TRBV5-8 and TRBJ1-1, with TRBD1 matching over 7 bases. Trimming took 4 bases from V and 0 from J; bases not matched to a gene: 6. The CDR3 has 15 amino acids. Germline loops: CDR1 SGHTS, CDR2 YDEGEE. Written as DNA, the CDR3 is TGTGCCAGCAGCCCTCGACAGGGCTTGAACACTGAAGCTTTCTTT. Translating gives CASSPRQGLNTEAFF.

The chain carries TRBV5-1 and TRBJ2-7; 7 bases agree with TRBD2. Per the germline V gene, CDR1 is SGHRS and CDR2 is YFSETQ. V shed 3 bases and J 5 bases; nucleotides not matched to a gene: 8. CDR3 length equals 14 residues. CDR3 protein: CASSSGRGSHEQYF. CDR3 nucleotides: TGCGCCAGCAGCTCGGGGAGGGGATCCCACGAGCAGTACTTC.

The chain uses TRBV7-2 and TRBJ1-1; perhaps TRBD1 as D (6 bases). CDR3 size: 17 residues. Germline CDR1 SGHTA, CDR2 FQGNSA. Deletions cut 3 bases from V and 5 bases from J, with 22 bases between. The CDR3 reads CASSFVGGTHFRTEAFF. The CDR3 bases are TGTGCCAGCAGCTTCGTTGGGGGCACTCACTTCAGGACTGAAGCTTTCTTT. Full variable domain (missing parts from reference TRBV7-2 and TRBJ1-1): GAGVSQSPSNKVTEKGKDVELRCDPISGHTALYWYRQSLGQGLEFLIYFQGNSAPDKSGLPSDRFSAERTGGSVSTLTIQRTQQEDSAVYLCASSFVGGTHFRTEAFFGQGTRLTVV.

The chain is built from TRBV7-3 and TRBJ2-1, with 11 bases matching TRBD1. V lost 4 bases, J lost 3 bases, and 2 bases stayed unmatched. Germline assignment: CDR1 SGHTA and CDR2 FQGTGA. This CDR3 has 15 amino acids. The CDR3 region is CASSWTGGFYNEQFF. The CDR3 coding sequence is TGTGCCAGCAGCTGGACAGGGGGCTTCTACAATGAGCAGTTCTTC.

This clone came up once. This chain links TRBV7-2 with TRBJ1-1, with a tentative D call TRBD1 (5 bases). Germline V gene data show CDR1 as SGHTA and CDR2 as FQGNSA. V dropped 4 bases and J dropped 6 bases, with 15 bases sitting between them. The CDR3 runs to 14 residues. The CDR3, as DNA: TGTGCCAGCAGCTGGAGGGGCGGAGGCGCTGAAGCTTTCTTT. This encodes CASSWRGGGAEAFF.

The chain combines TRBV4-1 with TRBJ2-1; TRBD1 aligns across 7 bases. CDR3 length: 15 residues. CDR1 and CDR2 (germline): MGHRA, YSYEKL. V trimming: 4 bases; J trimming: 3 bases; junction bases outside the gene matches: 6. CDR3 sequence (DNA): TGCGCCAGCAGCCGGCTCCCAGGGGGCTACAATGAGCAGTTCTTC. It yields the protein CASSRLPGGYNEQFF.

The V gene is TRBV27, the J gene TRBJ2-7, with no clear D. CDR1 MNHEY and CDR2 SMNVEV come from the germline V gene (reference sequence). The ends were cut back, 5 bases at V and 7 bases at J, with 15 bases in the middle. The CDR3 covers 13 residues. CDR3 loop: CASSEQRYREQYF. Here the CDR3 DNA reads TGTGCCAGCAGTGAGCAACGTTATCGGGAGCAGTACTTC.

CDR3 nucleotide sequence: TGCGCCAGCAGCCAACGGACAGGGGACACTGAAGCTTTCTTT. Its protein product is CASSQRTGDTEAFF. The chain recombines TRBV4-3 with TRBJ1-1; 9 bases line up with TRBD1. CDR3 length: 14 residues. Per the germline V gene, CDR1 is LGHNA and CDR2 is YSLEER. After removal of 2 bases from V and 3 bases from J, the junction contained 1 base not matched to a gene.

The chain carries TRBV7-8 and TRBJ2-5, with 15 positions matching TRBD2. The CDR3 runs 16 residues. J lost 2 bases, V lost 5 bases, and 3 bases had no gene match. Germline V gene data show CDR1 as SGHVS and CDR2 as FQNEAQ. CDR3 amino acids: CASSTGLAGGQETQYF. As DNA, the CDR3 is TGTGCCAGCAGCACGGGACTAGCGGGGGGTCAAGAGACCCAGTACTTC.

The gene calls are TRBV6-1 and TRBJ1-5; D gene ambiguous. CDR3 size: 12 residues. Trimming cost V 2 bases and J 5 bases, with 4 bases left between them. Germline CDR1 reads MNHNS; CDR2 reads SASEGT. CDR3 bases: TGTGCCAGCAGTGAACCGTATCAGCCCCAGCATTTT. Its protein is CASSEPYQPQHF.

This CDR3 reads CASSTTGGFAETQYF. The CDR3, as DNA: TGTGCCAGCAGCACCACAGGGGGATTTGCGGAGACCCAGTACTTC. The gene calls are TRBV9 and TRBJ2-5, with TRBD1 matching over 8 bases. This CDR3 is 15 amino acids long. CDR1 and CDR2 from the germline V gene are SGDLS and YYNGEE. Trimming at V came to 4 bases and at J to 5 bases, leaving 10 bases not matched to a gene.

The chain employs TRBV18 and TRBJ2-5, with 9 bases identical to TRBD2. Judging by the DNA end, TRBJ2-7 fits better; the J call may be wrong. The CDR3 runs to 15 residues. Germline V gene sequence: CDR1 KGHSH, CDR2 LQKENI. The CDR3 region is CASSPFTSGFYEQYF. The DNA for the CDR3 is TGTGCCAGCTCACCCTTCACTAGCGGGTTCTACGAGCAGTACTTC.

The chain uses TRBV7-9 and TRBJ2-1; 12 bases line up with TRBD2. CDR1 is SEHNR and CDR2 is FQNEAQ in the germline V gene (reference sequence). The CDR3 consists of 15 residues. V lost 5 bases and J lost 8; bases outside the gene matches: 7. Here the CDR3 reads CASSPASGGGDEQFF. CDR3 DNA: TGTGCCAGCAGCCCCGCTAGCGGGGGGGGAGATGAGCAGTTCTTC.

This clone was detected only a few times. The CDR3 coding sequence is TGCGCCAGCAGCTTAGGGGAAGGGGCTCAGCCCCAGCATTTT. Its protein product is CASSLGEGAQPQHF. V is TRBV5-1 and J is TRBJ1-5, with a weak D call TRBD1 (5 bases). Germline values: CDR1 SGHRS, CDR2 YFSETQ. The germline V and J ends were trimmed by 2 bases and 6 bases, with 12 bases remaining between them. The CDR3 length is 14 residues. Variable domain in full (rest from reference TRBV5-1 and TRBJ1-5): KAGVTQTPRYLIKTRGQQVTLSCSPISGHRSVSWYQQTPGQGLQFLFEYFSETQRNKGNFPGRFSGRQFSNSRSEMNVSTLELGDSALYLCASSLGEGAQPQHFGDGTRLSIL.

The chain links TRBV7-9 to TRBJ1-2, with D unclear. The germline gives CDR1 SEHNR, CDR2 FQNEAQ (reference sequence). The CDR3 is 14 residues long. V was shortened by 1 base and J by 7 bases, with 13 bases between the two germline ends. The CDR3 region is CASSLDLGIAGYTF. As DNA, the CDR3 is TGTGCCAGCAGCTTAGACCTAGGGATTGCTGGCTACACCTTC. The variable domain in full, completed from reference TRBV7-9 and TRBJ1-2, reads DTGVSQNPRHKITKRGQNVTFRCDPISEHNRLYWYRQTLGQGPEFLTYFQNEAQLEKSRLLSDRFSAERPKGSFSTLEIQRTEQGDSAMYLCASSLDLGIAGYTFGSGTRLTVV.

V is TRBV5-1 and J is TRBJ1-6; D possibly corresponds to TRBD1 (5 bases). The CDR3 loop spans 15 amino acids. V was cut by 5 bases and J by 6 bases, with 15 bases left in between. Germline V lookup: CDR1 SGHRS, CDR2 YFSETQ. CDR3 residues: CASREGTVSNSPLHF. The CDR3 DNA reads TGCGCCAGCAGGGAAGGGACCGTGAGTAATTCACCCCTCCACTTT.

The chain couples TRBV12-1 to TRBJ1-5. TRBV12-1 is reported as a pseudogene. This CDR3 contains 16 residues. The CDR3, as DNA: TGTGCCAGCAGCTTCGGGAGCCCCGGGCCCAATCAGCCCCAGCATTTT. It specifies CASSFGSPGPNQPQHF.

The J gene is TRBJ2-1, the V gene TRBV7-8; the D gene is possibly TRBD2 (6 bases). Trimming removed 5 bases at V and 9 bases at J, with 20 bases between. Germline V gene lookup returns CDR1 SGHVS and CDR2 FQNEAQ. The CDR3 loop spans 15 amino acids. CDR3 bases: TGTGCCAGCAGCGGGGGAGAAGCGGGTCGCGGTGAGCAGTTCTTC. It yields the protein CASSGGEAGRGEQFF.

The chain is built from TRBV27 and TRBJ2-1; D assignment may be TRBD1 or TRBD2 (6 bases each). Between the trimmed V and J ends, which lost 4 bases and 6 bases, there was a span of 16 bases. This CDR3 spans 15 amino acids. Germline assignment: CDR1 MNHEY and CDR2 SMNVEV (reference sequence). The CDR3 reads CASSSPRGVSNEQFF. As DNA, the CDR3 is TGTGCCAGCAGTTCCCCGAGGGGGGTGAGCAATGAGCAGTTCTTC.

The CDR3 nucleotides are TGTGCCAGCAGGTCAGTGGGGTTGCCCAATGAGCAGTTCTTC. It encodes CASRSVGLPNEQFF. The chain uses TRBV6-1 and TRBJ2-1; D gene ambiguous. This CDR3 has 14 residues. Germline values: CDR1 MNHNS, CDR2 SASEGT. V lost 6 bases and J 6 bases, leaving 15 bases between the germline ends.

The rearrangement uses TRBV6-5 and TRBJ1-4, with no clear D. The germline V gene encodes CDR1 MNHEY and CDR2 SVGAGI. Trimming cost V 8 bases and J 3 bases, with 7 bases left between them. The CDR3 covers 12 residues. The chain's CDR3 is CASRGANEKLFF. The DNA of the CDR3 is TGTGCCAGCCGGGGAGCTAATGAAAAACTGTTTTTT.